The 17 T cell receptor beta chains below come from one sample, sequenced in a study of quantifying T cell responses using KT2 cells. Study context: TCR alpha and beta constant-region primers primed reverse transcription of RNA.

Each cDNA got a UMI-containing oligo ligated at its 3' end. The first PCR ran about 4 cycles with an equimolar RC1.1 and RC1.2 beta primer mix. MiXCR, applied by TCRdb to the UMI-ligation and nested PCR reads, yields one record per CDR3 protein. There are about 33,000 distinct CDR3 sequences in the sample; approximately 10% occur only once, and roughly 10% lies in the top ten. The sequenced material came from PBMCs spiked with cells of the T cell clone KT2. The origin of the receptors is a human donor.

The chain joins TRBV5-4 to TRBJ2-1; D not certain. Germline V lookup: CDR1 SGHNT, CDR2 YYREEE (reference sequence). CDR3 length: 16 amino acids. The ends were cut back, 3 bases at V and 0 bases at J, with 13 bases in the middle. The CDR3 here is CASSSPLRSSYNEQFF. CDR3 nucleotide sequence: TGTGCCAGCAGCTCCCCACTTCGGAGCTCCTACAATGAGCAGTTCTTC.

CDR3 amino acids: CSVEDRDRANGYTF. The CDR3 DNA reads TGCAGCGTTGAAGACCGGGACAGGGCGAATGGCTACACCTTC. The chain couples TRBV29-1 to TRBJ1-2, with TRBD1 matching 9 bases. Per germline, CDR1 SQVTM and CDR2 ANQGSEA. V trimming: 0 bases; J trimming: 6 bases; junction bases outside the gene matches: 5. The CDR3 contains 14 residues.

This clonotype was counted between two and nine times. The chain couples TRBV5-6 to TRBJ1-6, with D unresolved. The CDR3 covers 15 residues. The V end was cut by 0 bases, the J end by 13 bases, with 17 bases between. The germline V gene has CDR1 SGHDT and CDR2 YYEEEE. The CDR3 loop is CASSLGAQIHYPLHF. The CDR3 DNA reads TGTGCCAGCAGCTTGGGTGCACAGATCCACTACCCCCTCCACTTT. Complete variable domain (other parts from reference TRBV5-6 and TRBJ1-6): DAGVTQSPTHLIKTRGQQVTLRCSPKSGHDTVSWYQQALGQGPQFIFQYYEEEERQRGNFPDRFSGHQFPNYSSELNVNALLLGDSALYLCASSLGAQIHYPLHFGNGTRLTVT.

The genes are TRBV5-4 and TRBJ2-2, with 7 bases lining up with TRBD2. J gave up 6 bases and V 0 bases, and 5 bases lay outside the gene matches. The CDR3 sequence is 15 residues long. Germline V lookup: CDR1 SGHNT, CDR2 YYREEE (reference sequence). CDR3 bases: TGTGCCAGCAGCTTGGGCGGGAGATTGGCCGGGGAGCTGTTTTTT. It codes for CASSLGGRLAGELFF.

Many counts were recorded for this clonotype. The J gene is TRBJ2-3, the V gene TRBV3-1; the D is unclear. The germline V gene encodes CDR1 LGHDT and CDR2 YNNKEL (reference sequence). Trimming took 0 bases from V and 3 from J, leaving 1 base between them. The CDR3 extends over 12 amino acids. This CDR3 is CASSQETDTQYF. For the CDR3, the DNA is TGTGCCAGCAGCCAAGAGACAGATACGCAGTATTTT.

This clonotype was seen only a few times. J is TRBJ1-1 and V is TRBV20-1, with 12 positions matching TRBD1. This CDR3 region has 16 residues. V trimming: 3 bases; J trimming: 1 base; junction bases outside the gene matches: 6. The germline V gene has CDR1 DFQATT and CDR2 SNEGSKA (reference sequence). The DNA for the CDR3 is TGCAGTGCTAGGGGGACAGGGGGCTCGGAGAACACTGAAGCTTTCTTT. Translated: CSARGTGGSENTEAFF.

The table lists this clonotype with a count of one. The chain links TRBV12-3 or TRBV12-4 to TRBJ1-4; D gene ambiguous. The V gene lost 4 bases and the J gene lost 4 bases, with 10 bases spanning the gap. The length of the CDR3 is 14 residues. CDR3: CASSYTVINEKLFF. The CDR3 nucleotides read TGTGCCAGCAGTTATACAGTAATTAATGAAAAACTGTTTTTT.

This clonotype was seen a few times. The chain joins TRBV10-3 to TRBJ2-7; D remains unclear. The germline V and J ends were trimmed by 3 bases and 0 bases, with 15 bases remaining between them. The germline V gene has CDR1 ENHRY and CDR2 SYGVKD. The CDR3 has 16 residues. The CDR3 region is CAISDLEPAGSYEQYF. The DNA of the CDR3 is TGTGCCATCAGTGATTTAGAGCCGGCTGGCTCCTACGAGCAGTACTTC.

This clonotype has ten or more counts. The chain has TRBV7-3 and TRBJ2-3; 10 bases agree with TRBD2. Germline trimming cut 4 bases from V and 0 bases from J; bases unmatched to any gene: 7. This CDR3 region has 17 residues. From germline, CDR1 is SGHTA and CDR2 FQGTGA. CDR3 in amino acids: CASSSSGGVISTDTQYF. The DNA for the CDR3 is TGTGCCAGCAGCTCTAGCGGGGGCGTTATTAGCACAGATACGCAGTATTTT.

There are many counts of this clonotype. This chain links TRBV4-3 with TRBJ2-5; D call uncertain. V gave up 0 bases and J gave up 0 bases, with 8 bases separating them. The CDR3 runs to 15 residues. Germline CDR1 LGHNA, CDR2 YSLEER. The CDR3 loop is CASSQDAADQETQYF. As DNA, the CDR3 is TGCGCCAGCAGCCAAGACGCGGCGGACCAAGAGACCCAGTACTTC.

A word on this clonotype: A much larger clone differs from this one at a single base, so this may be a read error. The chain carries TRBV28 and TRBJ1-2; no definite D call. The CDR3 spans 13 residues. CDR1 and CDR2 (germline): MDHEN, SYDVKM. The CDR3 region has the DNA TGTGCCAGCAGTTTAGCGGCAGACTATGGCTACAACTTC. Residues: CASSLAADYGYNF.

The chain recombines TRBV24-1 with TRBJ2-7; D is unclear. Germline V gene lookup returns CDR1 KGHDR and CDR2 SFDVKD. The CDR3 length is 13 residues. Trimming stripped 1 base from V and 3 bases from J, with 6 bases between. CDR3 residues: CATSDFMGYEQYF. CDR3 DNA: TGTGCCACCAGTGATTTTATGGGCTACGAGCAGTACTTC.

This clonotype was found many times. V is TRBV6-1 and J is TRBJ1-5; D is ambiguous. This CDR3 has 15 residues. Germline loops: CDR1 MNHNS, CDR2 SASEGT. Trimming shortened V by 4 bases and J by 2 bases, and 12 bases separated the two germline ends. The CDR3, as DNA: TGTGCCAGCAGTGCATCAACAAGGGGCAATCAGCCCCAGCATTTT. This encodes CASSASTRGNQPQHF.

The chain carries TRBV7-2 and TRBJ2-7; no definite D call. The CDR3 runs to 14 residues. V was trimmed by 1 base and J by 0 bases, leaving 7 bases between them. Germline V gene lookup returns CDR1 SGHTA and CDR2 FQGNSA. DNA of the CDR3: TGTGCCAGCAGCTTAGACGGCGGCTCCTACGAGCAGTACTTC. It is translated as CASSLDGGSYEQYF.

This clonotype was picked up many times. The rearrangement uses TRBV27 and TRBJ1-6; 9 nucleotides match TRBD1. V was pared by 0 bases and J by 9 bases, with 3 bases of the junction left unmatched. Per germline, CDR1 MNHEY and CDR2 SMNVEV (reference sequence). The CDR3 is 15 amino acids. CDR3 in DNA: TGTGCCAGCAGTTTATCGGGACAGGGAAGTTCACCCCTCCACTTT. Protein: CASSLSGQGSSPLHF.

The rearrangement links TRBV10-3 to TRBJ1-4; D is unclear. V dropped 5 bases and J dropped 7 bases, with 11 bases sitting between them. The CDR3 length is 13 residues. Germline V gene data show CDR1 as ENHRY and CDR2 as SYGVKD. The chain's CDR3 is CAISSDWGEKLFF. In DNA form, the CDR3 reads TGTGCCATCAGTTCGGACTGGGGTGAAAAACTGTTTTTT.

The chain recombines TRBV9 with TRBJ2-3, with 8 bases fitting TRBD2. The CDR3 length is 15 residues. Losses at the gene ends were 0 bases for V and 6 bases for J; bases not matched to a gene: 6. The germline V gene has CDR1 SGDLS and CDR2 YYNGEE. In nucleotides, the CDR3 is TGTGCCAGCAGCGTAGCGGCGGGGGGCAAGGATACGCAGTATTTT. Residues: CASSVAAGGKDTQYF.